The 21 T cell receptor beta chains given below trace back to one sample, sequenced in a study of OX40 agonist ivuxolimab in advanced cancers. The method behind the library was the immunoSEQ multiplex PCR assay. TCRdb provides this immuneACCESS table in a form limited to in-frame rearrangements. Some clones are lacking; in checked studies, under half of them reflect an unresolved V gene, and why the rest are absent is not known. Here the sample has about 76,000 clones; approximately 85% occur a single time. Of the sample, under 3.5% falls within the top ten clones. Sample: CD4+ or CD8+ T cells sorted from blood, taken in a trial of the OX40 agonist ivuxolimab. These receptors all come from an adult with an advanced solid tumor such as melanoma, head and neck, liver or kidney cancer.

The chain is built from TRBV19 and TRBJ1-1; TRBD1 is a possible D gene (5 bases). Deletions cut 8 bases from V and 0 bases from J, with 16 bases between. The CDR3 extends over 15 amino acids. Germline V gene data show CDR1 as LNHDA and CDR2 as SQIVND (reference sequence). CDR3 loop: CASGQGRVLNTEAFF. The CDR3 nucleotides are TGTGCCAGTGGGCAGGGAAGGGTATTGAACACTGAAGCTTTCTTT.

The chain's CDR3 is CASSLAGYSGNTIYF. The CDR3 DNA is TGTGCCAGCAGCTTGGCAGGGTACTCTGGAAACACCATATATTTT. The gene calls are TRBV11-2 and TRBJ1-3; D may be TRBD1 (5 bases). This CDR3 comprises 15 residues. Germline V gives CDR1 SGHAT, CDR2 FQNNGV. V was pared by 3 bases and J by 0 bases, with 9 bases between.

The rearrangement links TRBV7-2 to TRBJ2-2; TRBD2 agrees at 13 bases. The CDR3 runs 19 residues. Looked up from germline, CDR1 is SGHTA and CDR2 is FQGNSA. V lost 5 bases, J lost 2 bases, and 11 bases stayed unmatched. In DNA form, the CDR3 reads TGTGCCAGCAGCCCGCGGGGACTAGCGGGATTTCGTAACACCGGGGAGCTGTTTTTT. Translated, it gives CASSPRGLAGFRNTGELFF.

This chain connects TRBV7-2 to TRBJ2-1; 8 nucleotides align to TRBD2. V shed 2 bases and J 8 bases; nucleotides not matched to a gene: 8. Per the germline V gene, CDR1 is SGHTA and CDR2 is FQGNSA. The CDR3 runs 15 residues. The CDR3 spells CASSLTGGPVDEQFF. CDR3 sequence (DNA): TGTGCCAGCAGCTTAACGGGAGGGCCTGTTGATGAGCAGTTCTTC.

This clone came up a few times. This chain connects TRBV2 to TRBJ1-5; TRBD1 matches at 9 bases. Germline lookup yields CDR1 SNHLY and CDR2 FYNNEI. Trimming at V came to 2 bases and at J to 0 bases, leaving 14 bases not matched to a gene. The length of the CDR3 is 20 residues. The CDR3 loop is CASSETLGQGTSNSNQPQHF. For the CDR3, the DNA is TGTGCCAGCAGTGAAACTCTGGGACAGGGAACCTCAAATAGCAATCAGCCCCAGCATTTT.

This clone was seen once. The rearrangement uses TRBV9 and TRBJ1-6; TRBD1 aligns across 12 bases. V trimming: 4 bases; J trimming: 2 bases; junction bases outside the gene matches: 10. This CDR3 spans 19 amino acids. Germline CDR1 reads SGDLS; CDR2 reads YYNGEE. The CDR3, as DNA: TGTGCCAGCAGCTATAAACCCGGGACAGGGGGCACCTATAATTCACCCCTCCACTTT. Translation: CASSYKPGTGGTYNSPLHF.

The V gene is TRBV28, the J gene TRBJ1-2; a possible D gene is TRBD1 (5 bases). The V and J ends lost 3 bases and 4 bases respectively, with 9 bases between them. The germline V gene has CDR1 MDHEN and CDR2 SYDVKM. The CDR3 length is 13 residues. The CDR3 loop is CASSFLDSYGYTF. CDR3 coding DNA: TGTGCCAGCAGTTTCCTAGACAGCTATGGCTACACCTTC.

The gene calls are TRBV7-2 and TRBJ1-5; D is unclear. V was pared by 5 bases and J by 4 bases, with 9 bases between. Germline CDR1 reads SGHTA; CDR2 reads FQGNSA. The CDR3 sequence is 13 residues long. The CDR3 sequence: CASSRFANQPQHF. CDR3 DNA sequence: TGTGCCAGCAGCAGATTCGCTAATCAGCCCCAGCATTTT.

This rearrangement joins TRBV6-5 to TRBJ2-6, with D perhaps matching TRBD2 (5 bases). There are 15 residues in the CDR3. V gave up 6 bases and J gave up 2 bases, with 11 bases separating them. Looked up from germline, CDR1 is MNHEY and CDR2 is SVGAGI. CDR3 nucleotides: TGTGCCAGCAGCCCACGGGGTGCTGGGGCCAACGTCCTGACTTTC. As protein: CASSPRGAGANVLTF.

This chain joins TRBV6-1 and TRBJ1-6, with a possible D match to TRBD1 (5 bases). V lost 4 bases to trimming and J lost 10 bases, with 17 bases between them. This CDR3 spans 15 amino acids. Germline assignment: CDR1 MNHNS and CDR2 SASEGT. CDR3 DNA: TGTGCCAGCAGTGCCCTAGGAGGGGTCGACTCACCCCTCCACTTT. Translating it yields CASSALGGVDSPLHF.

The chain links TRBV2 to TRBJ1-1; D gene unclear. The length of the CDR3 is 11 residues. Deletions cut 7 bases from V and 1 base from J, with 4 bases between. The germline gives CDR1 SNHLY, CDR2 FYNNEI. The CDR3 sequence: CASIPNTEAFF. DNA of the CDR3: TGTGCCAGCATCCCGAACACTGAAGCTTTCTTT.

There are a few counts of this clone. This chain links TRBV6-5 with TRBJ1-2, with TRBD1 as a possible D gene (6 bases). The germline V and J ends were trimmed by 4 bases and 8 bases, with 20 bases remaining between them. The length of the CDR3 is 15 residues. The germline gives CDR1 MNHEY, CDR2 SVGAGI. The DNA for the CDR3 is TGTGCCAGCAGTTTCCGACAGGCGCGAAGAGCGGGCTACACCTTC. Protein: CASSFRQARRAGYTF.

This clone came up a few times. This sequence joins TRBV19 and TRBJ1-2, with TRBD1 as a possible D gene (5 bases). Per the germline V gene, CDR1 is LNHDA and CDR2 is SQIVND (reference sequence). The CDR3 is 13 residues long. Trimming removed 5 bases at V and 8 bases at J, with 15 bases between. In DNA form, the CDR3 reads TGTGCCAGTAGTCTAGGGACCCTGGGAGGCTACACCTTC. Encoded protein: CASSLGTLGGYTF.

The V and J genes are TRBV6-5 and TRBJ2-5; D perhaps matches TRBD1 (6 bases). Per the germline V gene, CDR1 is MNHEY and CDR2 is SVGAGI. This CDR3 has 13 residues. V was trimmed by 6 bases and J by 1 base, leaving 9 bases between them. The CDR3 nucleotides are TGTGCCAGCAGGACAGGCCCCCAAGAGACCCAGTACTTC. This sequence encodes CASRTGPQETQYF.

V usage is TRBV6-6 and J usage is TRBJ1-5; 9 bases fit TRBD1. CDR3 length equals 16 residues. The trim removed 3 bases at V and 9 bases at J, leaving 12 bases unmatched. Germline CDR1 reads MNHNY; CDR2 reads SVGAGI (reference sequence). This CDR3 reads CASSYPPGQGFRPQHF. CDR3 bases: TGTGCCAGCAGTTATCCCCCGGGACAGGGTTTTCGGCCCCAGCATTTT.

V is TRBV6-6 and J is TRBJ1-2; D uncertain. V was trimmed by 0 bases and J by 8 bases, leaving 4 bases between them. CDR1 and CDR2 from the germline V gene are MNHNY and SVGAGI (reference sequence). This CDR3 is 11 amino acids long. The CDR3 DNA is TGTGCCAGCAGTTACTCGTGGGGCTACACCTTC. Amino acids: CASSYSWGYTF.

The V gene is TRBV18, the J gene TRBJ1-2; TRBD1 aligns across 7 bases. The ends lost 3 bases at V and 4 bases at J; junction bases unmatched: 5. The germline V gene has CDR1 KGHSH and CDR2 LQKENI. This CDR3 region has 14 residues. CDR3 in DNA: TGTGCCAGCTCACCTCCACAGGGGTCCTATGGCTACACCTTC. This translates into CASSPPQGSYGYTF.

The chain has TRBV5-5 and TRBJ1-1, with 7 bases aligning to TRBD1. J lost 11 bases, V lost 4 bases, and 11 bases had no gene match. The germline gives CDR1 SGHKS, CDR2 YYEKEE (reference sequence). The CDR3 runs 13 residues. The CDR3 region has the DNA TGTGCCAGCAGCCTGACGACAGGGATCTCCGCTTTCTTT. Translated: CASSLTTGISAFF.

The V call is TRBV6-5, the J call TRBJ1-2; 9 bases fit TRBD1. J lost 11 bases, V lost 4 bases, and 5 bases had no gene match. CDR1 and CDR2 from the germline V gene are MNHEY and SVGAGI. The CDR3 totals 12 residues. Here the CDR3 DNA reads TGTGCCAGCAGTTCGCCCGGGACAGGGTACACCTTC. Translation gives CASSSPGTGYTF.

This chain uses TRBV6-5 with TRBJ2-5; TRBD2 matches 9 bases. Germline CDR1 MNHEY, CDR2 SVGAGI. The CDR3 spans 15 residues. The junction had 6 bases not matched to a gene; V was cut back by 2 bases and J by 5 bases. The CDR3 loop reads CASSYGGLAGETQYF. CDR3 sequence (DNA): TGTGCCAGCAGTTACGGCGGTCTAGCGGGGGAGACCCAGTACTTC.

This clone has just one count. This sequence joins TRBV6-5 and TRBJ1-1; perhaps TRBD1 as D (5 bases). In germline, CDR1 is MNHEY, CDR2 SVGAGI. The CDR3 extends over 14 amino acids. The ends were cut back, 2 bases at V and 12 bases at J, with 19 bases in the middle. CDR3: CASSYGFVGAKTFF. In DNA, the CDR3 is TGTGCCAGCAGTTACGGTTTTGTCGGGGCGAAAACTTTCTTT.